This T cell receptor (beta chain) was recovered during a study of cytomegalovirus exposure and HLA in healthy donors. With 3 bases removed from V and 4 bases from J, the gap between germline ends came to 15 bases. Per the germline V gene, CDR1 is KGHSH and CDR2 is LQKENI. This CDR3 is 15 amino acids long. This clone was observed a few times. Its matching antigen is unknown. The study ran its PCR with 60 Vbeta and 13 Jbeta primers. Data came from immunoSEQ multiplex PCR; TCRdb stores just in-frame clones and leaves some out. The sample lists about 150,000 clones, about three fifths seen once, with 6% to 8.5% in the top ten. The study, taken as a whole, reports: On later analysis, the bulk of CMV-associated TCR beta chains appeared to be HLA-restricted. The authors later linked a missense DCLRE1C variant to TCR beta V- and J-gene trimming.

Sequenced sample: PBMCs. The receptor's source is a woman aged 55 to 70 in good health and CMV-seropositive. This chain links TRBV18 with TRBJ2-5; possibly TRBD2 for D (5 bases). The CDR3 sequence: CASSPVGGSGETQYF. The CDR3 DNA reads TGTGCCAGCTCACCGGTCGGAGGCTCAGGAGAGACCCAGTACTTC.